A few counts support the clone carrying this T cell receptor beta chain. The target antigen is unknown. Germline V gene data show CDR1 as SEHNR and CDR2 as FQNEAQ (reference sequence). The CDR3 is made up of 14 amino acids. V was shortened by 5 bases and J by 5 bases, with 15 bases between the two germline ends. This sample was taken from a study of OX40 agonist ivuxolimab in advanced cancers. The wider study: Eligibility rules accepted prior anti-PD-1, anti-PD-L1 or anti-CTLA-4 therapy, and roughly 40% had some.

Blood draws occurred at baseline, cycle 4 day 1, and cycle 7 day 1. Study-level points and caveats: With doses of 0.1 to 3.0 mg/kg, CD4+ and CD8+ blood T cells had undergone clonal expansion by week 6.

Produced via immunoSEQ multiplex PCR; TCRdb's table is partial and in-frame only. The top ten clones hold 0.3% to 0.45% of a sample with 65,000 to 80,000 clones, roughly 90% of them seen once. This TCR came from an adult with an advanced solid tumor such as melanoma, head and neck, liver or kidney cancer. The sample in question was CD4+ or CD8+ T cells sorted from blood, obtained in a trial of the OX40 agonist ivuxolimab. The chain carries TRBV7-9 and TRBJ2-5; tentative D call: TRBD2 (5 bases). CDR3 coding DNA: TGTGCCAGCAGCCCCCTGGGAGTAAAGGAGACCCAGTACTTC. It specifies CASSPLGVKETQYF.